These 29 T cell receptor beta chains were all obtained from the same sample, sequenced in a study of cytomegalovirus exposure and HLA in healthy donors (dated by TCRdb to 2016 to 2017). The method behind the library was the immunoSEQ multiplex PCR assay. A mixture of 60 forward primers for TCR Vbeta segments and 13 reverse primers for TCR Jbeta segments was used in the multiplex PCR. TCRdb retrieved this table from immuneACCESS and kept in-frame rearrangements only. Not all clones are present; in checked studies, unresolved V genes account for under half, and no reason is known for the remainder. For this sample the table gives 120,000 or so clones, of which around three quarters were detected only once. Together, the top ten hold approximately 10% of the sample. Sequences were obtained from PBMCs. These receptors were obtained from a man aged 30 to 45 in good health and CMV-seropositive.

This clone was seen a handful of times. CDR3 sequence: CASSGTSGGVSYEQYF. The CDR3, as DNA: TGTGCCAGTAGTGGGACTAGCGGGGGTGTGTCCTACGAGCAGTACTTC. This chain uses TRBV19 with TRBJ2-7; 14 nucleotides agree with TRBD2. V trimming: 5 bases; J trimming: 1 base; junction bases outside the gene matches: 4. The CDR3 spans 16 residues. Germline values: CDR1 LNHDA, CDR2 SQIVND (reference sequence).

The chain employs TRBV7-9 and TRBJ1-4, with D unclear. The CDR3 has 14 residues. The germline V and J ends were trimmed by 5 bases and 6 bases, with 13 bases remaining between them. CDR1 SEHNR and CDR2 FQNEAQ come from the germline V gene (reference sequence). The CDR3 coding sequence is TGTGCCAGCAGCCCTCGGGGAGAGTATGAAAAACTGTTTTTT. Its translation is CASSPRGEYEKLFF.

The V gene is TRBV5-1, the J gene TRBJ1-1; D perhaps matches TRBD1 (5 bases). Deletions cut 0 bases from V and 1 base from J, with 22 bases between. The CDR3 length is 19 residues. The germline CDR1 and CDR2 sequences are SGHRS and YFSETQ. The CDR3 protein is CASSLAGGSTTIQNTEAFF. The CDR3 region has the DNA TGCGCCAGCAGCTTGGCCGGGGGGAGTACCACCATACAGAACACTGAAGCTTTCTTT. Full variable domain (rest looked up from reference TRBV5-1 and TRBJ1-1): KAGVTQTPRYLIKTRGQQVTLSCSPISGHRSVSWYQQTPGQGLQFLFEYFSETQRNKGNFPGRFSGRQFSNSRSEMNVSTLELGDSALYLCASSLAGGSTTIQNTEAFFGQGTRLTVV.

This chain uses TRBV7-6 with TRBJ2-7, with a possible D match to TRBD1 (6 bases). This CDR3 contains 14 residues. V was clipped by 2 bases and J by 1 base, with 9 bases between them. Germline loops: CDR1 SGHVS, CDR2 FNYEAQ. The CDR3 DNA follows: TGTGCCAGCAGCTTAATTACAGGGTCCTACGAGCAGTACTTC. Translating it yields CASSLITGSYEQYF.

The rearrangement joins TRBV5-1 to TRBJ1-2, with 10 positions matching TRBD1. V was pared by 6 bases and J by 10 bases, with 15 bases of the junction left unmatched. This CDR3 spans 15 amino acids. Germline lookup yields CDR1 SGHRS and CDR2 YFSETQ. CDR3 residues: CASNPVSGTGVVYTF. The CDR3 DNA follows: TGCGCCAGCAACCCCGTATCTGGGACAGGGGTGGTCTACACCTTC. The complete variable domain, with remaining parts taken from reference TRBV5-1 and TRBJ1-2, reads KAGVTQTPRYLIKTRGQQVTLSCSPISGHRSVSWYQQTPGQGLQFLFEYFSETQRNKGNFPGRFSGRQFSNSRSEMNVSTLELGDSALYLCASNPVSGTGVVYTFGSGTRLTVV.

J is TRBJ2-7 and V is TRBV9, with TRBD2 matching over 8 bases. Germline V gene lookup returns CDR1 SGDLS and CDR2 YYNGEE. V gave up 1 base and J gave up 7 bases; unmatched junction bases: 13. The CDR3 contains 16 residues. CDR3 sequence (DNA): TGTGCCAGCAGCGTATTTGGTAGCGGGGCCCTTGGTGAGCAGTACTTC. The encoded protein is CASSVFGSGALGEQYF.

This clone occurred a few times. V and J are TRBV13 and TRBJ2-7; D perhaps matches TRBD2 (8 bases). V was shortened by 1 base and J by 0 bases, with 16 bases between the two germline ends. The germline V gene encodes CDR1 PRHDT and CDR2 FYEKMQ (reference sequence). The CDR3 totals 17 residues. The CDR3 DNA follows: TGTGCCAGCAGCTTAGAGGGGGCGGGGGGTGACTCCTACGAGCAGTACTTC. Translation: CASSLEGAGGDSYEQYF.

The chain uses TRBV28 and TRBJ2-7; TRBD2 matches at 7 bases. CDR1 is MDHEN and CDR2 is SYDVKM in the germline V gene. The CDR3 loop spans 15 amino acids. J was trimmed by 1 base and V by 6 bases; bases with no gene match: 9. The CDR3 region has the DNA TGTGCCAGCAGGTTGGAGCGGGGTGGATCCTACGAGCAGTACTTC. Its protein is CASRLERGGSYEQYF.

V and J are TRBV5-1 and TRBJ2-3; D remains ambiguous. Germline lookup yields CDR1 SGHRS and CDR2 YFSETQ. The CDR3 is 14 amino acids. Deletions cut 0 bases from V and 2 bases from J, with 7 bases between. This CDR3 reads CASSLGQATDTQYF. CDR3 in DNA: TGCGCCAGCAGCTTGGGACAAGCCACAGATACGCAGTATTTT.

The V and J genes are TRBV6-5 and TRBJ1-1; D might be TRBD1 (5 bases). The germline V gene encodes CDR1 MNHEY and CDR2 SVGAGI. This CDR3 has 14 amino acids. Trimming stripped 3 bases from V and 1 base from J, with 9 bases between. The CDR3 region is CASSYETGNTEAFF. DNA of the CDR3: TGTGCCAGCAGTTATGAAACAGGGAACACTGAAGCTTTCTTT.

The chain combines TRBV2 with TRBJ1-1, with a weak D call TRBD1 (6 bases). V shed 6 bases and J shed 0 bases, with 11 bases lying between them. CDR1 and CDR2 (germline): SNHLY, FYNNEI. This CDR3 has 14 residues. The chain's CDR3 is CASRQGNLNTEAFF. The DNA of the CDR3 is TGTGCCAGCAGACAGGGTAATCTGAACACTGAAGCTTTCTTT.

Only a few counts were recorded for this clone. The chain combines TRBV4-1 with TRBJ1-1; possibly TRBD1 for D (5 bases). V was clipped by 0 bases and J by 1 base, with 12 bases between them. Per germline, CDR1 MGHRA and CDR2 YSYEKL. The CDR3 spans 16 residues. CDR3 sequence reads: CASSQDPGRGNTEAFF. The CDR3 coding sequence is TGCGCCAGCAGCCAAGACCCAGGAAGGGGGAACACTGAAGCTTTCTTT.

Only one count was recorded for this clone. The chain carries TRBV5-1 and TRBJ2-1; D unresolved. Germline loops: CDR1 SGHRS, CDR2 YFSETQ. The CDR3 spans 14 residues. Trimming stripped 4 bases from V and 6 bases from J, with 14 bases between. As DNA, the CDR3 is TGCGCCAGCAGCCGAGAGGTAGATATCAATGAGCAGTTCTTC. This gives the protein CASSREVDINEQFF.

This clone showed up just once. CDR3 in amino acids: CSVEDGKGPAGTDTQYF. The CDR3 DNA sequence: TGCAGCGTTGAAGATGGGAAGGGTCCAGCGGGCACAGATACGCAGTATTTT. The chain recombines TRBV29-1 with TRBJ2-3, with D perhaps TRBD2 (5 bases). The CDR3 is 17 amino acids. Germline CDR1 and CDR2: SQVTM and ANQGSEA. Deletions cut 0 bases from V and 1 base from J, with 17 bases between.

The chain joins TRBV2 to TRBJ2-1; 11 bases are a match to TRBD2. Losses at the gene ends were 3 bases for V and 7 bases for J; bases not matched to a gene: 5. The CDR3 loop spans 15 amino acids. Germline values: CDR1 SNHLY, CDR2 FYNNEI. The chain's CDR3 is CASSEWLAGGNEQFF. In nucleotides, the CDR3 is TGTGCCAGCAGTGAGTGGCTAGCGGGGGGAAATGAGCAGTTCTTC.

The V gene is TRBV6-5, the J gene TRBJ1-4; a weak D match, TRBD1 (6 bases). CDR1 and CDR2 (germline): MNHEY, SVGAGI. V was clipped by 1 base and J by 4 bases, with 13 bases between them. This CDR3 spans 16 amino acids. The CDR3: CASSYYQGQVNEKLFF. CDR3 sequence (DNA): TGTGCCAGCAGTTACTATCAGGGGCAGGTTAATGAAAAACTGTTTTTT.

This clone appeared a single time. V and J are TRBV28 and TRBJ2-1; D is uncertain. Trimming shortened V by 3 bases and J by 12 bases, and 15 bases separated the two germline ends. CDR1 and CDR2 from the germline V gene are MDHEN and SYDVKM. CDR3 length: 13 residues. DNA for the CDR3: TGTGCCAGCAGTTTGGTACTTCTAGGAGTGCAGTTCTTC. Amino acid sequence: CASSLVLLGVQFF.

The chain employs TRBV27 and TRBJ1-5; D is unresolved. The CDR3 is made up of 18 amino acids. The V gene's germline CDR1 is MNHEY and CDR2 SMNVEV (reference sequence). V was clipped by 2 bases and J by 0 bases, with 17 bases between them. The CDR3 nucleotides are TGTGCCAGCAGTTTAACCGTGACTGTAGCTAATAGCAATCAGCCCCAGCATTTT. Residues: CASSLTVTVANSNQPQHF.

V gene TRBV29-1 combines with J gene TRBJ1-1, with 12 bases aligning to TRBD1. This CDR3 has 16 residues. CDR1 SQVTM and CDR2 ANQGSEA come from the germline V gene. Losses at the gene ends were 6 bases for V and 1 base for J; bases not matched to a gene: 9. DNA of the CDR3: TGCAGCGTCCCCGGGACAGGGGGCAGGAGGAACACTGAAGCTTTCTTT. As protein: CSVPGTGGRRNTEAFF.

This chain connects TRBV6-6 to TRBJ2-1; 9 positions agree with TRBD1. The germline gives CDR1 MNHNY, CDR2 SVGAGI (reference sequence). This CDR3 is 14 amino acids long. Trimming cost V 6 bases and J 5 bases; bases outside gene matches: 5. CDR3 DNA: TGTGCCAGCAGCACTGGACAGGGGAACAATGAGCAGTTCTTC. Translating it yields CASSTGQGNNEQFF.

CDR3 sequence (DNA): TGTGCCAGCACCCGAAGACAAAACTATGGCTACACCTTC. Residues: CASTRRQNYGYTF. This sequence joins TRBV21-1 and TRBJ1-2; TRBD1, the table's D call, was not compared with the DNA. TRBV21-1 has pseudogene status. The CDR3 sequence is 13 residues long.

This clone came up once. This chain uses TRBV7-6 with TRBJ1-1, with 8 nucleotides matching TRBD1. This CDR3 is 13 amino acids long. Losses at the gene ends were 5 bases for V and 12 bases for J; bases not matched to a gene: 11. Germline CDR1 reads SGHVS; CDR2 reads FNYEAQ. CDR3 nucleotides: TGTGCCAGCAGCCTAACTCCGGGACAGGAGTCTTTCTTT. It translates to CASSLTPGQESFF.

In the case of this clone: Distinct nucleotide sequences in the sample also encode this CDR3. The rearrangement uses TRBV25-1 and TRBJ2-6, with D possibly matching TRBD1 (6 bases). CDR3 length: 15 residues. Per the germline V gene, CDR1 is MGHDK and CDR2 is SYGVNS. V was clipped by 5 bases and J by 4 bases, with 12 bases between them. The CDR3 region has the DNA TGTGCCAGCAGTAGGGGGAGCTCCGGGGCCAACGTCCTGACTTTC. It encodes CASSRGSSGANVLTF.

V gene TRBV10-3 combines with J gene TRBJ1-4, with D possibly matching TRBD1 (6 bases). Per the germline V gene, CDR1 is ENHRY and CDR2 is SYGVKD. V lost 2 bases to trimming and J lost 5 bases, with 6 bases between them. This CDR3 contains 13 residues. In nucleotides, the CDR3 is TGTGCCATCAGTGAGAGGGGGAATGAAAAACTGTTTTTT. Translation: CAISERGNEKLFF.

The gene calls are TRBV5-1 and TRBJ2-6, with 7 bases lining up with TRBD1. The CDR3 runs 22 residues. The germline CDR1 and CDR2 sequences are SGHRS and YFSETQ. The ends lost 7 bases at V and 4 bases at J; junction bases unmatched: 29. The CDR3 DNA reads TGCGCCAGCCGCTCCAAAACTGAACGTGATCGACAGGGACAAGGAGGGGCCAACGTCCTGACTTTC. It is translated as CASRSKTERDRQGQGGANVLTF.

This clone was observed a handful of times. The chain joins TRBV27 to TRBJ2-3; 11 bases agree with TRBD2. The CDR3 is 18 amino acids. The germline gives CDR1 MNHEY, CDR2 SMNVEV (reference sequence). J gave up 6 bases and V 4 bases, and 15 bases lay outside the gene matches. In DNA form, the CDR3 reads TGTGCCAGCAGTTCCCCCGGGACTAGCGGACCTTTAGTGGATACGCAGTATTTT. Residues: CASSSPGTSGPLVDTQYF.

This chain connects TRBV4-1 to TRBJ1-1; weak D call: TRBD1 (6 bases). The CDR3 is 15 amino acids. The germline V and J ends were trimmed by 1 base and 0 bases, with 9 bases remaining between them. Germline values: CDR1 MGHRA, CDR2 YSYEKL. The CDR3 protein is CASSQGDILNTEAFF. For the CDR3, the DNA is TGCGCCAGCAGCCAAGGGGACATATTGAACACTGAAGCTTTCTTT.

The rearrangement uses TRBV7-9 and TRBJ1-2; no clear D. The CDR3 runs to 15 residues. Trimming pared 5 bases from V and 6 bases from J, leaving 19 bases between. The V gene's germline CDR1 is SEHNR and CDR2 FQNEAQ (reference sequence). The CDR3: CASSPVGIIVDGYTF. In nucleotides, the CDR3 is TGTGCCAGCAGCCCGGTCGGGATTATTGTGGATGGCTACACCTTC.

The chain recombines TRBV11-3 with TRBJ2-1; 8 bases are a match to TRBD1. V shed 4 bases, J shed 0 bases, and the junction held 8 bases outside the gene matches. CDR3 length: 17 residues. In germline, CDR1 is SGHNT, CDR2 YENEEA. In DNA, the CDR3 is TGTGCCAGCAGCTACTGGACAGGGCCTAGCTCCTACAATGAGCAGTTCTTC. Protein sequence: CASSYWTGPSSYNEQFF.